This is a list of T cell receptor beta chains from one sample in a study of T cells in Graves' hyperthyroidism and ophthalmopathy. TCRdb re-called the multiplex PCR reads through MiXCR, storing one row per CDR3 protein. The data hold approximately 410,000 distinct CDR3 sequences, with 12% to 15% observed a single time. Sample: blood. The source of these receptors is a woman aged 18-35 years with Graves' hyperthyroidism. Both conserved end residues are part of each CDR3. The D gene is left open where the match is weak. Clone size, where shown, is once, few, many, or a class for clones that have expanded.

D gene,V gene,clone size,J gene,CDR3 DNA,CDR3 protein
NA,TRBV7-2,many,TRBJ2-3,TGTGCCAGCAGCTTAGAACCTGGGGCAGATACGCAGTATTTT,CASSLEPGADTQYF
NA,TRBV28,many,TRBJ1-5,TGTGCCAGCAGGGCCGACCCCTATAGCAATCAGCCCCAGCATTTT,CASRADPYSNQPQHF
TRBD1,TRBV28,many,TRBJ2-3,TGTGCCAGCAGTTTAGGAGGACAGGGAACAGATACGCAGTATTTT,CASSLGGQGTDTQYF
TRBD1,TRBV28,many,TRBJ1-1,TGTGCCAGCAGTCCAGGGGGCGCGTGGGATGCTTTCTTT,CASSPGGAWDAFF
TRBD2,TRBV20-1,many,TRBJ2-1,TGCAGTGCTGAAAGCGGGAGCTCCTACAATGAGCAGTTCTTC,CSAESGSSYNEQFF
TRBD2,TRBV9,few,TRBJ2-1,TGTGCCAGCAGCCTAACGTGGACTAGCGGGATGGGTGAGCAGTTCTTC,CASSLTWTSGMGEQFF
TRBD1,TRBV20-1,NA,TRBJ2-7,TGCAGTGCTAGAGGGCCCGGGACAGCCTTCTACGAGCAGTACTTC,CSARGPGTAFYEQYF
NA,TRBV20-1,NA,TRBJ1-2,TGCAGTGCTAGTGAGGGATCTCTGAACTATGGCTACACCTTC,CSASEGSLNYGYTF
TRBD2,TRBV7-9,many,TRBJ2-7,TGTGCCAGCAGCTCAGATAGCGGGAGAGTCTGGTACGAGCAGTACTTC,CASSSDSGRVWYEQYF
TRBD2,TRBV7-3,few,TRBJ2-1,TGTGCCAGCAGCCTCTCCTTAAGCGGGGTCCACAATGAGCAGTTCTTC,CASSLSLSGVHNEQFF
NA,TRBV6-6,many,TRBJ2-2,TGTGCCAGCAGTTACCTCCTCACCGGGGAGCTGTTTTTT,CASSYLLTGELFF
NA,TRBV7-9,many,TRBJ2-1,TGTGCCAGCAGCTTACCTCGACAGCAGAGCTCCTACAATGAGCAGTTCTTC,CASSLPRQQSSYNEQFF
TRBD2,TRBV12-3/TRBV12-4,many,TRBJ2-3,TGTGCCAGCAATAGCGGGAGGGGAGATACGCAGTATTTT,CASNSGRGDTQYF
NA,TRBV7-3,NA,TRBJ2-2,TGTGCCAGCAGCTTCCCGGGACCCACCGGGGAGCTGTTTTTT,CASSFPGPTGELFF
NA,TRBV20-1,NA,TRBJ2-3,TGCAGTGCTAGGAGCCAGGGGCCCGCCGATACGCAGTATTTT,CSARSQGPADTQYF
NA,TRBV27,NA,TRBJ1-6,TGTGCCAGCAGTCGGGGAACGGCTATGGGCTCACCCCTCCACTTT,CASSRGTAMGSPLHF
NA,TRBV12-3/TRBV12-4,few,TRBJ1-2,TGTGCCAGCAGCCGCCCAGGGAACCCATTATCCTCGGGCGGCTACACCTTC,CASSRPGNPLSSGGYTF
TRBD2,TRBV7-8,many,TRBJ2-1,TGTGCCAGCAGCTTATTCGTAACTAGCGCAAACAATGAGCAGTTCTTC,CASSLFVTSANNEQFF
TRBD2,TRBV9,many,TRBJ2-5,TGTGCCAGCAGCGCCCGCCTAGCGGGAGGTAGAGAGACCCAGTACTTC,CASSARLAGGRETQYF
TRBD1,TRBV6-1,NA,TRBJ1-4,TGTGCCAGCAGACGTGGGGGACAGGTGAATGAAAAACTGTTTTTT,CASRRGGQVNEKLFF
TRBD2,TRBV5-1,many,TRBJ2-3,TGCGCCAGCAGCTTGGGACTAGCAGGTCGCAGGGATACGCAGTATTTT,CASSLGLAGRRDTQYF
NA,TRBV19,NA,TRBJ2-7,TGTGCCAGCTCAACGACGAGCTCCTACGAGCAGTACTTC,CASSTTSSYEQYF
NA,TRBV11-2,many,TRBJ2-5,TGTGCCAGCAGCTTAGATCTCGAGTCGGAGACCCAGTACTTC,CASSLDLESETQYF
NA,TRBV7-2,few,TRBJ1-3,TGTGCCAGCAGGACAGAGACCTTTAACACCATATATTTT,CASRTETFNTIYF
TRBD2,TRBV7-3,few,TRBJ2-1,TGTGCCAGCAGCTCGACTAGCGGACTATACGAAGGGTACAATGAGCAGTTCTTC,CASSSTSGLYEGYNEQFF
TRBD2,TRBV7-2,many,TRBJ2-7,TGTGCCAGCAGCTTACAAGCGGGACTCTACGAGCAGTACTTC,CASSLQAGLYEQYF
NA,TRBV29-1,many,TRBJ2-5,TGCAGCGTTGGGGGCGGGCAAGGAGAGACCCAGTACTTC,CSVGGGQGETQYF
NA,TRBV7-9,many,TRBJ2-1,TGTGCCAGCTCACTCCGGGAGACCGACAATGAGCAGTTCTTC,CASSLRETDNEQFF
TRBD2,TRBV19,few,TRBJ2-2,TGTGCCAGTAGTGATAGCGGGAAAGGCACCGGGGAGCTGTTTTTT,CASSDSGKGTGELFF